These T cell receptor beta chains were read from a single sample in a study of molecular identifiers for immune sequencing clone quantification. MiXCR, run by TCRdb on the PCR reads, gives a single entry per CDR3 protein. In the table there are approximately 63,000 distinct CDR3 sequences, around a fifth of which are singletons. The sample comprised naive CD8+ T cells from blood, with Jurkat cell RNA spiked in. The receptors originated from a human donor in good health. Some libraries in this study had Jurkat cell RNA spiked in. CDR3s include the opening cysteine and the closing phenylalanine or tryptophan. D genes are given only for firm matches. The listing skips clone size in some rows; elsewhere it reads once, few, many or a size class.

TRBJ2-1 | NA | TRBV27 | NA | TGTGCCAGCAGCAGGGGTTCCTTCTACAATGAGCAGTTCTTC | CASSRGSFYNEQFF
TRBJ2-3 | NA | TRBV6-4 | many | TGTGCCAGCAGTGACTCAAGGGATAGTACGCAGTATTTT | CASSDSRDSTQYF
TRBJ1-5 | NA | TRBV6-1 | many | TGTGCCAGCAGTGAGGGCGGAGATGGTCAGCCCCAGCATTTT | CASSEGGDGQPQHF
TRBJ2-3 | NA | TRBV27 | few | TGTGCCAGCAGTATCCGAGATCCGGCAGATACGCAGTATTTT | CASSIRDPADTQYF
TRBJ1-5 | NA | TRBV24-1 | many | TGTGCCACCAGTGATACCCGGACGGCCCTGGGGCCCCAGCATTTT | CATSDTRTALGPQHF
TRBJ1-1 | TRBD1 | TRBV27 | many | TGTGCCAGCAGTTTATTAAGGGGTGGGACAGGGCATTATCACGTGAACACTGAAGCTTTCTTT | CASSLLRGGTGHYHVNTEAFF
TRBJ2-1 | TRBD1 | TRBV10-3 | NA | TGTGCCATCAGTGACCAGGGGGCGCGGAATGAGCAGTTCTTC | CAISDQGARNEQFF
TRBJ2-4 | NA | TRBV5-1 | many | TGCGCCAGCAGCCCCAGGGAATCGGTCAAAAACATTCAGTACTTC | CASSPRESVKNIQYF
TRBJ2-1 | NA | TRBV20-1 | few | TGCCGAAGAAGCAATGAGCAGTTCTTC | CRRSNEQFF
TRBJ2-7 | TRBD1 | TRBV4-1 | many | TGCGCCAGCAGCCCCCGGGACAGCCCATCTTATTACGAGCAGTACTTC | CASSPRDSPSYYEQYF
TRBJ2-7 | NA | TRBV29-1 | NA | TGCAGCGTTGTCTGGGATACCTACGAGCAGTACTTC | CSVVWDTYEQYF
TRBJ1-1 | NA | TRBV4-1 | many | TGCGCCAGCAGCCAAGCCATGGCGGCCTATGAAGCTTTCTTT | CASSQAMAAYEAFF
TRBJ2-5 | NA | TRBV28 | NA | TGTGCCAGCAGGTTAACGGGGATTGCGGAGACCCAGTACTTC | CASRLTGIAETQYF
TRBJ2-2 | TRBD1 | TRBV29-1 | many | TGCAGCGTTGTTCCCAGGGGGCTGGAGACCGGGGAGCTGTTTTTT | CSVVPRGLETGELFF
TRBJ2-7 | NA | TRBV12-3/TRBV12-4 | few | TGTGCCAGCAGTTTATGGGACCCCTCCTACGAGCAGTACTTC | CASSLWDPSYEQYF
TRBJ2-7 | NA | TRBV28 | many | TGTGCCAGCAGTTTGGGAGTTCGGGGCGAGCAGTACTTC | CASSLGVRGEQYF
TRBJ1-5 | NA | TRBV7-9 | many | TGTGCCAGCACCGACTCAAATCAGCCCCAGCATTTT | CASTDSNQPQHF
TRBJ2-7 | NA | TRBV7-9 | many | TGTGCCAGCAGCTTAGTCCGTCAGGCAGGGTATAACGAGCAGTACTTC | CASSLVRQAGYNEQYF
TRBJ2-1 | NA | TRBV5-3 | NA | TGTGCCGGCAGCCCACGACTAGTGGGCCTCAGCTCCTACAATGAGCAGTTCTTC | CAGSPRLVGLSSYNEQFF
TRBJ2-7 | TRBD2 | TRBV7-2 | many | TGTGCCAGCAGCTGGAGACTAGCGGGAGGGGACGAGCAGTACTTC | CASSWRLAGGDEQYF
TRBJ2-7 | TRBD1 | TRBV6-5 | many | TGTGCCAGCAGTTTCGCCGGGACAGGGGAATACGAGCAGTACTTC | CASSFAGTGEYEQYF
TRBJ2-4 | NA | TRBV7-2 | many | TGTGCCAGCAGCTTAGGAGCACTCAAAAACATTCAGTACTTC | CASSLGALKNIQYF
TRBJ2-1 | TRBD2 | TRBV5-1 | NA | TGCGCCAGCAGCGCACCACTAGCGGGAGGGACCTACAATGAGCAGTTCTTC | CASSAPLAGGTYNEQFF
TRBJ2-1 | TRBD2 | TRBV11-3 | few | TGTGCCAGCAGCTCCAACCCGGGACTAGCGGGAGTTTTGGGAAATGAGCAGTTCTTC | CASSSNPGLAGVLGNEQFF
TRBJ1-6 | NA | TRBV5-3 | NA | TGTGCCAGCAGCCTAGGGACATCGGCTTCACCCCTCCACTTT | CASSLGTSASPLHF
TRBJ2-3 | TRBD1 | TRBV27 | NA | TGTGCCAGCAGTTTATGGGGGACAGGGATCACAGATACGCAGTATTTT | CASSLWGTGITDTQYF
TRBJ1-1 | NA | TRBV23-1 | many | TGCGCCAGCAGTCACCTAACCGACACTGAAGCTTTCTTT | CASSHLTDTEAFF
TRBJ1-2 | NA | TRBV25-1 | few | TGTGCCAGCAGCCCCTGGGGGGCGGGCTATGGCTACACCTTC | CASSPWGAGYGYTF
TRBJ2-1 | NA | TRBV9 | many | TGTGCCAGCAGCGTCGAGGGAGTCACCTACAATGAGCAGTTCTTC | CASSVEGVTYNEQFF
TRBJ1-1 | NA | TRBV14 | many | TGTGCCAGCAGCCCGGGGAGTGAAGCTTTCTTT | CASSPGSEAFF
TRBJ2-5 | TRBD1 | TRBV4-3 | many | TGCGCCAGCAGCGAAGGACAGGGGAGTCAAGAGACCCAGTACTTC | CASSEGQGSQETQYF
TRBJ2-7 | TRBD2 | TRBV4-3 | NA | TGCGCCAGCAGCCAAGTATTTCGGACTAGCGGGAGTATAGAGCAGTACTTC | CASSQVFRTSGSIEQYF
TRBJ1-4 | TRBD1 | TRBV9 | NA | TGTGCCAGCAGCGAGTGGGACAGTAATGAAAAACTGTTTTTT | CASSEWDSNEKLFF
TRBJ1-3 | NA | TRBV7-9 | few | TGTGCCAGCAGCTCAACCGGGACCCGCGAACTTACTGGAAACACCATATATTTT | CASSSTGTRELTGNTIYF
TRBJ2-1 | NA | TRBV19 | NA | TGTGCCAGTAGTATGGGGGTTCCTGAGCAGTTCTTC | CASSMGVPEQFF
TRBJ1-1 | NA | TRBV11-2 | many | TGTGCCAGCAACCAACTTCCCTACCCGGACACTGAAGCTTTCTTT | CASNQLPYPDTEAFF
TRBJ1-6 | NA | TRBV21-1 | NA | TGTGCCAGCAGCAGCCTTTGGGAGCGGTCCCCCCTCCACTTT | CASSSLWERSPLHF
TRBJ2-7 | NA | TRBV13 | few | TGTGCCAGCAGCTTAGGACTAGATGGGATGTCCGAGCAGTACTTC | CASSLGLDGMSEQYF
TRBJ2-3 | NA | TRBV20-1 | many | TGCAGTGCTCGAGAGCTAGTCAGCACAGATACGCAGTATTTT | CSARELVSTDTQYF
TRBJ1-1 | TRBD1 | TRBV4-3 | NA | TGCGCCAGCAGCCAAGGATTCCGGGACAGATCGAACGCCGAAGCTTTCTTT | CASSQGFRDRSNAEAFF